This T cell receptor beta chain was retrieved from a study of CXCR3-negative and CXCR3-positive naive CD8 T cells. The study's findings and limits: CXCR3-positive naive cells carried more hydrophobic TRB CDR3s than CXCR3-negative naive cells did. Partially decreased CXCR3 expression was recorded after cryopreservation, and fresh PBMCs were used in most assays. Memory cells showed distinct TRBV-TRBJ patterns, while the two naive subsets matched.

The study sorted every CD8+ T cell subset in triplicate at 270,000 or so cells each. CDR3 length: 15 amino acids. Germline V gene sequence: CDR1 MGHRA, CDR2 YSYEKL. For this clonotype: Its cognate antigen is unknown.

cDNA libraries for TRB were generated by 5' RACE incorporating UMI labels. TCRdb re-called the 5' RACE reads and gives one entry per CDR3 protein, without DNA. The sample holds 55,000 to 70,000 distinct CDR3 sequences. The gene calls are TRBV4-1 and TRBJ2-7; TCRdb's D call of TRBD1 is untestable without DNA. Sequencing was performed on naive CXCR3+ CD8+ T cells from blood. Stated subset: CD45RO-CCR7+CD27+CD95- naive CD8+ T cells expressing CXCR3 (TNR3+). The receptor was isolated from a human donor in good health. Some clones in this sample may be carry-over from other donors' samples. CDR3 residues: CASSQAGRKSYEQYF.